A selection of T cell receptor beta chains follows, all from one sample in a study of T cells after yellow fever vaccination. TCRdb re-called the 5' RACE reads through MiXCR, storing one row per CDR3 protein. The sample contains approximately 300,000 distinct CDR3 sequences, around 13% of which appear only once. The sequencing used CD4+ T cells sorted from PBMCs, collected 45 days after the yellow fever booster vaccination. The receptors here all came from a man younger than 45 who received the YFV17D yellow fever vaccine. The CDR3 runs from the conserved cysteine through the conserved F or W. The D gene is left open where the match is weak. Clone size appears in some rows only: once, few, many, or a class for an expanded clone.

clone_size j_call v_call d_call cdr3_aa cdr3_nt
few TRBJ1-6 TRBV5-1 - CASSLWTENSPLHF TGCGCCAGCAGCTTGTGGACAGAAAATTCACCCCTCCACTTT
few TRBJ2-5 TRBV3-1 - CASSDSNGGSETQYF TGTGCCAGCAGCGACAGCAATGGGGGTTCAGAGACCCAGTACTTC
many TRBJ2-5 TRBV5-1 TRBD1 CASSTGGLEETQYF TGCGCCAGCAGTACAGGGGGATTAGAAGAGACCCAGTACTTC
- TRBJ2-7 TRBV6-5 TRBD2 CASRLRREHSYEQYF TGTGCCAGCAGATTACGGCGGGAGCACTCCTACGAGCAGTACTTC
few TRBJ2-1 TRBV24-1 TRBD2 CATSDSVAGSYNEQFF TGTGCCACCAGTGACAGCGTAGCGGGGAGTTACAATGAGCAGTTCTTC
many TRBJ2-3 TRBV11-3 TRBD1 CASSLGTDTDTQYF TGTGCCAGCAGCCTAGGGACAGACACAGATACGCAGTATTTT
- TRBJ1-2 TRBV7-2 TRBD1 CASSLAGQGAGYTF TGTGCCAGCAGCCTTGCGGGACAGGGGGCTGGCTACACCTTC
- TRBJ1-6 TRBV7-2 - CASSRRLGESPLHF TGTGCCAGCAGCCGGCGTTTGGGCGAATCACCCCTCCACTTT
- TRBJ2-2 TRBV9 - CASSVRTGGAGELFF TGTGCCAGCAGCGTACGAACAGGGGGGGCCGGGGAGCTGTTTTTT
- TRBJ2-3 TRBV12-5 - CASGLGGPDTQYF TGTGCTAGTGGTTTAGGAGGCCCTGATACGCAGTATTTT
many TRBJ2-6 TRBV6-5 TRBD1 CASSFGGTGGTGANVLTF TGTGCCAGCAGTTTCGGGGGGACAGGGGGTACAGGGGCCAACGTCCTGACTTTC
few TRBJ1-5 TRBV7-2 - CASSTGSLSNQPQHF TGTGCCAGCAGCACAGGGAGTCTGAGCAATCAGCCCCAGCATTTT
- TRBJ1-5 TRBV9 - CASSVDVNQPQHF TGTGCCAGCAGCGTAGATGTCAATCAGCCCCAGCATTTT
many TRBJ2-7 TRBV11-3 - CASSLEGDSYEQYF TGTGCCAGCAGCTTAGAGGGGGACTCCTACGAGCAGTACTTC
few TRBJ2-5 TRBV6-5 TRBD1 CASSYSGQGAKTQYF TGTGCCAGCAGTTACTCTGGACAGGGGGCGAAGACCCAGTACTTC
few TRBJ2-7 TRBV7-6 - CASSLEELSYEQYF TGTGCCAGCAGCTTAGAGGAACTCTCCTACGAGCAGTACTTC
few TRBJ2-2 TRBV6-6 - CASSYYGELFF TGTGCCAGCAGTTACTATGGGGAGCTGTTTTTT
- TRBJ2-7 TRBV6-5 - CATSSGEQYF TGTGCCACCAGCTCGGGAGAGCAGTACTTC
few TRBJ1-2 TRBV20-1 TRBD1 CSARETGTVLYGYTF TGCAGTGCTAGAGAAACCGGGACAGTTCTCTATGGCTACACCTTC
many TRBJ2-2 TRBV12-3/TRBV12-4 - CASSLGKGELFF TGTGCCAGCAGTTTGGGCAAGGGGGAGCTGTTTTTT
- TRBJ1-1 TRBV12-3/TRBV12-4 - CASSFRTEAFF TGTGCCAGCAGTTTCAGGACTGAAGCTTTCTTT
- TRBJ2-7 TRBV20-1 - CSARSAGASYEQYF TGCAGTGCTAGGTCAGCGGGTGCCTCCTACGAGCAGTACTTC
few TRBJ2-7 TRBV18 - CASSPGAQGAHEQYF TGTGCCAGCTCACCGGGAGCACAGGGAGCCCACGAGCAGTACTTC
few TRBJ2-5 TRBV9 TRBD1 CASSVSGTGGAETQYF TGTGCCAGCAGCGTCTCCGGGACAGGGGGCGCGGAGACCCAGTACTTC
- TRBJ2-7 TRBV21-1 - CASSSLLPYEQYF TGTGCCAGCAGCAGTCTCTTACCCTACGAGCAGTACTTC
- TRBJ1-3 TRBV28 - CASSLAGSGNTIYF TGTGCCAGCAGTTTGGCGGGGAGCGGAAACACCATATATTTT
- TRBJ1-1 TRBV3-1 TRBD1 CASSQTGGKAEAFF TGTGCCAGCAGCCAGACAGGGGGTAAGGCTGAAGCTTTCTTT
- TRBJ2-2 TRBV20-1 - CSARDARQHANTGELFF TGCAGTGCTAGAGATGCAAGGCAGCACGCGAACACCGGGGAGCTGTTTTTT
- TRBJ2-5 TRBV3-1 TRBD2 CASSQRLAGYQETQYF TGTGCCAGCAGCCAGAGACTAGCGGGGTACCAAGAGACCCAGTACTTC
few TRBJ2-5 TRBV4-3 TRBD1 CASSQDWLRGRETQYF TGCGCCAGCAGCCAAGATTGGCTCAGGGGGCGAGAGACCCAGTACTTC
many TRBJ1-1 TRBV29-1 TRBD1 CSVESAGGWSTEAFF TGCAGCGTTGAATCGGCAGGGGGCTGGAGCACTGAAGCTTTCTTT
many TRBJ2-1 TRBV6-1 - CASGGRGHNEQFF TGTGCCAGCGGCGGACGGGGACACAATGAGCAGTTCTTC
many TRBJ2-5 TRBV20-1 - CSPLILETQYF TGCAGTCCACTAATCTTAGAGACCCAGTACTTC
- TRBJ1-2 TRBV7-9 TRBD1 CASSWDRGRGGYTF TGTGCCAGCAGCTGGGACAGGGGGCGCGGTGGCTACACCTTC
- TRBJ2-5 TRBV6-5 TRBD2 CASSYGSGLAGGGQETQYF TGTGCCAGCAGTTACGGTTCGGGACTAGCGGGAGGGGGACAAGAGACCCAGTACTTC
few TRBJ2-7 TRBV25-1 - CASNGAYEQYF TGTGCCAGCAACGGTGCCTACGAGCAGTACTTC